This passage covers 5 T cell receptor beta chains from one sample sequenced in a study of CD8 T cells in ankylosing spondylitis. Notes on the study in general: For ankylosing spondylitis blood, a TCR beta motif of seven to nine highly homologous variants appeared characteristic.

Their cognate antigens are unknown. TCRdb passed the 5' RACE reads through MiXCR, listing each CDR3 protein once. The sample comprises approximately 400,000 distinct CDR3 sequences, more than 25% of which are singletons, and about 0.9% rests with the top ten. Material for sequencing was blood, either unsorted or a sorted T cell fraction (not recorded which). The receptors were gathered from a male donor with ankylosing spondylitis.

The chain uses TRBV5-1 and TRBJ2-7; 8 positions match TRBD2. J lost 7 bases, V lost 0 bases, and 6 bases had no gene match. The CDR3 covers 14 residues. Germline loops: CDR1 SGHRS, CDR2 YFSETQ. The CDR3 loop reads CASSLEVLAEEQYF. The CDR3 coding sequence is TGCGCCAGCAGCTTGGAGGTACTAGCGGAGGAGCAGTACTTC.

This clonotype was recorded once. The chain is built from TRBV20-1 and TRBJ1-1; D is possibly TRBD1 (5 bases). This CDR3 contains 14 residues. V was clipped by 2 bases and J by 6 bases, with 16 bases between them. Germline V gene data show CDR1 as DFQATT and CDR2 as SNEGSKA (reference sequence). In DNA, the CDR3 is TGCAGTGCTAGAAACGATCGAGGGGAATCTGAAGCTTTCTTT. It translates to CSARNDRGESEAFF.

This clonotype has more than one count but fewer than ten. The CDR3 DNA follows: TGTGCCAGCAGCCCCCCTAGCGGGAGGTTCTACAATGAGCAGTTCTTC. Translating gives CASSPPSGRFYNEQFF. The chain employs TRBV7-2 and TRBJ2-1; TRBD2 matches 11 bases. The germline V gene has CDR1 SGHTA and CDR2 FQGNSA. V lost 5 bases to trimming and J lost 3 bases; unmatched junction nucleotides: 6. The CDR3 length is 16 residues.

The chain links TRBV11-2 to TRBJ2-1; 14 nucleotides agree with TRBD2. Germline V gene data show CDR1 as SGHAT and CDR2 as FQNNGV. The CDR3 length is 18 residues. V was pared by 1 base and J by 0 bases, with 2 bases of the junction left unmatched. CDR3 sequence (DNA): TGTGCCAGCAGCTTAGTGGGGACTAGCGGGAGCTCCTACAATGAGCAGTTCTTC. This codes for CASSLVGTSGSSYNEQFF.

In this sample, this clonotype turned up a few times. The V call is TRBV5-1, the J call TRBJ1-2; no definite D call. The CDR3 has 13 amino acids. Germline V gene lookup returns CDR1 SGHRS and CDR2 YFSETQ. The V gene lost 0 bases and the J gene lost 8 bases, with 11 bases spanning the gap. The CDR3 region is CASSLEGKSGYTF. The DNA of the CDR3 is TGCGCCAGCAGCTTGGAAGGGAAATCGGGCTACACCTTC.